Shown below are 27 T cell receptor beta chains from a single sample sequenced in a study of cytomegalovirus exposure and HLA in healthy donors. PCR amplification relied on 60 Vbeta primers (plus 13 Jbeta primers). Clones were read by immunoSEQ multiplex PCR, and TCRdb kept only the in-frame ones, dropping some. The sample shows roughly 100,000 clones, about 83% of them seen only once. Sequencing was performed on PBMCs. The receptors were gathered from a female donor in good health and CMV-seropositive.

This chain joins TRBV7-2 and TRBJ2-5; 9 positions match TRBD2. In germline, CDR1 is SGHTA, CDR2 FQGNSA. J gave up 1 base and V 7 bases, and 16 bases lay outside the gene matches. CDR3 size: 18 residues. The CDR3 sequence is CASNLGPWTSDFQETQYF. In DNA form, the CDR3 reads TGTGCCAGCAACCTGGGGCCCTGGACTAGCGACTTCCAAGAGACCCAGTACTTC.

The CDR3 protein is CASSLAGGRETQYF. DNA of the CDR3: TGTGCCAGCTCACTAGCGGGAGGGAGGGAGACCCAGTACTTC. V is TRBV25-1 and J is TRBJ2-5; 13 bases line up with TRBD2. CDR3 length equals 14 residues. CDR1 and CDR2 (germline): MGHDK, SYGVNS. J was trimmed by 5 bases and V by 8 bases; bases with no gene match: 5.

Details on this clone: At one end, the junction sequence differs from germline, possibly due to a read error. Other DNA sequences in this sample translate to the same CDR3. V gene TRBV2 combines with J gene TRBJ2-2, with 7 nucleotides matching TRBD1. In germline, CDR1 is SNHLY, CDR2 FYNNEI. The CDR3 contains 15 residues. The DNA for the CDR3 is TGCGCCAGCAGGGAAGGGACAGCTAACACCGGGGAGCTGTTTTTT. As protein: CASREGTANTGELFF.

The chain couples TRBV2 to TRBJ2-3, with 7 bases that match TRBD2. The CDR3 extends over 13 amino acids. The ends lost 5 bases at V and 2 bases at J; junction bases unmatched: 1. Germline loops: CDR1 SNHLY, CDR2 FYNNEI. This CDR3 reads CASSLAATDTQYF. In DNA, the CDR3 is TGTGCCAGCAGTCTAGCGGCCACAGATACGCAGTATTTT.

To note about this clone: Other nucleotide sequences from this sample produce the same CDR3. The V and J genes are TRBV19 and TRBJ1-2, with D possibly TRBD1 on 5 matching bases. Trimming removed 3 bases from V and 0 bases from J, with 11 bases in between. The CDR3 covers 15 residues. Germline values: CDR1 LNHDA, CDR2 SQIVND (reference sequence). Here the CDR3 reads CASSITGTSNYGYTF. The DNA for the CDR3 is TGTGCCAGTAGTATTACGGGGACTTCTAACTATGGCTACACCTTC.

Comment on this clone: The junction departs from germline at one end; a sequencing error may be responsible. J is TRBJ1-1 and V is TRBV10-3; unclear D gene. This CDR3 region has 14 residues. Germline-derived CDR1 and CDR2 are ENHRY and SYGVKD. This CDR3 reads CVIGEGRANTEAFF. The CDR3 bases are TGTGTCATCGGGGAGGGCAGAGCGAACACTGAAGCTTTCTTT.

The V gene is TRBV18, the J gene TRBJ1-6, with D perhaps matching TRBD1 (6 bases). The germline V gene has CDR1 KGHSH and CDR2 LQKENI. The CDR3 sequence is 16 residues long. The ends were cut back, 3 bases at V and 6 bases at J, with 15 bases in the middle. In DNA form, the CDR3 reads TGTGCCAGCTCACCGCTATCCCGAGGGGGTAATTCACCCCTCCACTTT. Amino acid sequence: CASSPLSRGGNSPLHF.

This chain connects TRBV5-4 to TRBJ1-2; D is unresolved. The CDR3 extends over 13 amino acids. Trimming left V 0 bases short and J 0 bases short, with 3 bases between. The germline gives CDR1 SGHNT, CDR2 YYREEE (reference sequence). CDR3 coding DNA: TGTGCCAGCAGCTTGGTCGCTAACTATGGCTACACCTTC. Translated: CASSLVANYGYTF.

The sample holds a few counts of this clone. V is TRBV18 and J is TRBJ2-6, with D perhaps TRBD1 (6 bases). Germline lookup yields CDR1 KGHSH and CDR2 LQKENI. CDR3 length equals 17 residues. Trimming took off 3 bases at V and 0 bases at J, with 12 bases between the two ends. CDR3 residues: CASSPTRGSSGANVLTF. In nucleotides, the CDR3 is TGTGCCAGCTCACCTACCAGGGGTAGCTCTGGGGCCAACGTCCTGACTTTC.

The V gene is TRBV30, the J gene TRBJ1-4; 7 bases match TRBD1. There are 15 residues in the CDR3. Germline V CDR1 and CDR2: GTSNPN, SVGIG (reference sequence). The ends lost 3 bases at V and 0 bases at J; junction bases unmatched: 4. The CDR3, as DNA: TGTGCCTGGAGGACAGGGAGAGCAACTAATGAAAAACTGTTTTTT. Residues: CAWRTGRATNEKLFF.

This clone was counted a single time. The V and J genes are TRBV9 and TRBJ1-5; D is possibly TRBD1 (6 bases). CDR3 size: 15 residues. The germline CDR1 and CDR2 sequences are SGDLS and YYNGEE. Trimming pared 0 bases from V and 4 bases from J, leaving 11 bases between. CDR3 nucleotide sequence: TGTGCCAGCAGCGTAGGGTGGGGGCTGAATCAGCCCCAGCATTTT. It codes for CASSVGWGLNQPQHF.

This chain connects TRBV5-1 to TRBJ2-2; D might be TRBD1 (5 bases). The CDR3 is 16 amino acids. Germline CDR1 reads SGHRS; CDR2 reads YFSETQ. Trimming took off 0 bases at V and 0 bases at J, with 9 bases between the two ends. CDR3 loop: CASSLVPGSNTGELFF. The CDR3 bases are TGCGCCAGCAGCTTGGTCCCAGGGTCGAACACCGGGGAGCTGTTTTTT.

The chain combines TRBV28 with TRBJ2-1, with D maybe TRBD2 (6 bases). The CDR3 is made up of 15 amino acids. Trimming removed 2 bases at V and 0 bases at J, with 8 bases between. CDR1 and CDR2 (germline): MDHEN, SYDVKM. Here the CDR3 reads CASSLSGRSYNEQFF. The CDR3 DNA reads TGTGCCAGCAGTTTAAGCGGGCGCTCCTACAATGAGCAGTTCTTC.

The rearrangement joins TRBV6-1 to TRBJ1-1, with D maybe TRBD1 (5 bases). Between the trimmed V and J ends, which lost 9 bases and 4 bases, there was a span of 18 bases. Per the germline V gene, CDR1 is MNHNS and CDR2 is SASEGT. This CDR3 contains 14 residues. The CDR3 region has the DNA TGTGCCAGTGGACGGGGGACCGGATTCACTGAAGCTTTCTTT. Its translation: CASGRGTGFTEAFF.

This clone was seen a handful of times. The chain combines TRBV28 with TRBJ1-1, with TRBD1 matching over 7 bases. Germline V CDR1 and CDR2: MDHEN, SYDVKM. V trimming: 7 bases; J trimming: 4 bases; junction bases outside the gene matches: 6. The CDR3 contains 13 residues. CDR3 DNA sequence: TGTGCCAGCATACGACAGGGCCGCACTGAAGCTTTCTTT. It codes for CASIRQGRTEAFF.

The chain recombines TRBV5-1 with TRBJ2-2; 10 positions match TRBD2. The V and J ends lost 4 bases and 6 bases, in that order; junction bases with no gene match: 6. The CDR3 has 15 residues. Looked up from germline, CDR1 is SGHRS and CDR2 is YFSETQ. CDR3 sequence (DNA): TGCGCCAGCAGCCAGAGCGGGGGGGCGGCCGGGGAGCTGTTTTTT. Its protein is CASSQSGGAAGELFF.

The chain links TRBV5-1 to TRBJ2-7; possibly TRBD1 for D (5 bases). Germline-derived CDR1 and CDR2 are SGHRS and YFSETQ. Trimming cost V 0 bases and J 2 bases, with 12 bases left between them. There are 15 residues in the CDR3. The CDR3 loop reads CASSLVAGKTYEQYF. The CDR3 DNA follows: TGCGCCAGCAGCTTGGTTGCAGGGAAAACCTACGAGCAGTACTTC.

This chain connects TRBV6-5 to TRBJ2-7, with 9 bases matching TRBD2. This CDR3 is 13 amino acids long. V lost 3 bases, J lost 4 bases, and 1 base stayed unmatched. Germline V gene lookup returns CDR1 MNHEY and CDR2 SVGAGI. In DNA, the CDR3 is TGTGCCAGCAGTTATAGCGGGAGTTACGAGCAGTACTTC. This translates into CASSYSGSYEQYF.

This clone has a handful of counts. The genes are TRBV6-1 and TRBJ1-2, with a tentative D call TRBD1 (5 bases). This CDR3 is 12 amino acids long. Between the trimmed V and J ends, which lost 4 bases and 8 bases, there was a span of 11 bases. In germline, CDR1 is MNHNS, CDR2 SASEGT. The chain's CDR3 is CASSVRRGGYTF. The DNA of the CDR3 is TGTGCCAGCAGTGTGCGTCGGGGGGGCTACACCTTC.

The V gene is TRBV4-1, the J gene TRBJ2-1; TRBD2 matches at 8 bases. Germline loops: CDR1 MGHRA, CDR2 YSYEKL. V shed 0 bases and J 3 bases; nucleotides not matched to a gene: 10. The CDR3 loop spans 18 amino acids. CDR3 amino acids: CASSQEGLGTSGYNEQFF. CDR3 nucleotide sequence: TGCGCCAGCAGCCAAGAGGGGCTTGGAACTAGCGGCTACAATGAGCAGTTCTTC.

A word on this clone: Other DNA sequences from this sample encode an identical CDR3 as well. This chain joins TRBV27 and TRBJ2-5; TRBD2 might be the D (5 bases). The V gene lost 5 bases and the J gene lost 5 bases, with 18 bases spanning the gap. The CDR3 covers 15 residues. The V gene's germline CDR1 is MNHEY and CDR2 SMNVEV (reference sequence). The CDR3 sequence is CASSPHRTGMETQYF. The CDR3 DNA is TGTGCCAGCAGTCCCCACCGGACGGGGATGGAGACCCAGTACTTC.

The rearrangement uses TRBV11-2 and TRBJ2-4, with 7 bases fitting TRBD2. The CDR3 sequence is 12 residues long. V dropped 3 bases and J dropped 16; count of bases not matched to a gene: 9. Germline V lookup: CDR1 SGHAT, CDR2 FQNNGV. The CDR3 spells CASSFTPGGLYF. The CDR3 coding sequence is TGTGCCAGCAGCTTTACTCCGGGAGGACTTTACTTC.

This clone has only one observation. J is TRBJ2-5 and V is TRBV6-5; D unresolved. The CDR3 is made up of 16 amino acids. Trimming shortened V by 0 bases and J by 5 bases, and 16 bases separated the two germline ends. Germline V gives CDR1 MNHEY, CDR2 SVGAGI. DNA for the CDR3: TGTGCCAGCAGTTACTCCTTGTCGGGTTCCGGGGAGACCCAGTACTTC. Translating it yields CASSYSLSGSGETQYF.

This chain connects TRBV6-5 to TRBJ1-5; unclear D gene. CDR3 length: 12 amino acids. The ends were cut back, 7 bases at V and 6 bases at J, with 10 bases in the middle. Germline-derived CDR1 and CDR2 are MNHEY and SVGAGI. The CDR3 loop reads CASTTGTQPQHF. The CDR3 DNA sequence: TGTGCCAGCACCACGGGTACTCAGCCCCAGCATTTT.

The chain has TRBV7-2 and TRBJ2-3; tentative D call: TRBD1 (5 bases). Germline V gives CDR1 SGHTA, CDR2 FQGNSA. CDR3 length: 16 residues. V lost 1 base to trimming and J lost 4 bases, with 15 bases between them. The CDR3 sequence is CASSLGRASPSDTQYF. Here the CDR3 DNA reads TGTGCCAGCAGCTTAGGCAGGGCCTCCCCGTCAGATACGCAGTATTTT.

The chain carries TRBV28 and TRBJ2-7, with D maybe TRBD2 (6 bases). This CDR3 is 17 amino acids long. With 4 bases removed from V and 2 bases from J, the gap between germline ends came to 21 bases. CDR1 is MDHEN, CDR2 SYDVKM, per germline. The CDR3 region is CASSYLPGLPSTYEQYF. CDR3 in DNA: TGTGCCAGCAGTTACCTCCCCGGACTACCTTCCACCTACGAGCAGTACTTC.

This chain uses TRBV18 with TRBJ1-5; D is perhaps TRBD1 (5 bases). This CDR3 has 14 amino acids. V shed 2 bases and J shed 3 bases, with 8 bases lying between them. Germline loops: CDR1 KGHSH, CDR2 LQKENI. CDR3: CASSPGHNNQPQHF. The CDR3 DNA is TGTGCCAGCTCACCAGGACATAACAATCAGCCCCAGCATTTT.